Listed here are 26 T cell receptor beta chains from one sample, sequenced in a study of regulatory T cells in long-lasting Graves disease. Researchers made TCR beta libraries by using iRepertoire HTBI primers and running Arm-PCR on CDR3 regions. In TCRdb, the multiplex PCR reads were re-called with MiXCR into one record per CDR3 protein. The sample holds 350,000 to 550,000 distinct CDR3 sequences, approximately 14% seen once. Time point defined: newly diagnosed GD, antithyroid drugs for less than 3 months. RNA from PBMCs was the source of the TCR library. The sample was also linked to a second study, of T cells in Graves' hyperthyroidism and ophthalmopathy.

The input for sequencing was peripheral blood mononuclear cells (PBMCs), taken at new diagnosis, from a patient treated with antithyroid drugs. The receptors come from a woman in her fifties or sixties with Graves disease.

This clonotype has at least ten counts. V is TRBV2 and J is TRBJ2-1; a possible D gene is TRBD2 (6 bases). From germline, CDR1 is SNHLY and CDR2 FYNNEI. The CDR3 is 16 amino acids. Trimming cost V 1 base and J 2 bases, with 12 bases left between them. CDR3 nucleotide sequence: TGTGCCAGCAGTGAAGGTCTAGCGTTCGCCTACAATGAGCAGTTCTTC. Translating it yields CASSEGLAFAYNEQFF.

The rearrangement uses TRBV5-1 and TRBJ2-1, with D uncertain. CDR3 size: 9 residues. The V end was cut by 5 bases, the J end by 8 bases, with 2 bases between. The germline V gene encodes CDR1 SGHRS and CDR2 YFSETQ. The CDR3 is CASRDEQFF. Written as DNA, the CDR3 is TGCGCCAGCAGGGATGAGCAGTTCTTC.

This clonotype showed up just a few times. V is TRBV5-4 and J is TRBJ2-5, with D unclear. Trimming shortened V by 10 bases and J by 5 bases, and 18 bases separated the two germline ends. The CDR3 has 13 amino acids. Germline CDR1 and CDR2: SGHNT and YYREEE (reference sequence). In nucleotides, the CDR3 is TGTGCCTCCCATCCTGTGGGCACCGAGACCCAGTACTTC. It yields the protein CASHPVGTETQYF.

This clonotype appeared many times. The gene calls are TRBV20-1 and TRBJ1-1; D is perhaps TRBD1 (5 bases). The V and J ends lost 1 base and 1 base respectively, with 10 bases between them. The germline gives CDR1 DFQATT, CDR2 SNEGSKA (reference sequence). The CDR3 is 14 amino acids. CDR3 coding DNA: TGCAGTGCTAGAGGTCGCAGGGCGAACACTGAAGCTTTCTTT. Translation gives CSARGRRANTEAFF.

Notes on this clonotype: This may be a read error: a much more frequent sequence differs by one nucleotide. The chain joins TRBV28 to TRBJ2-1; D gene uncertain. The CDR3 consists of 17 residues. The V and J ends lost 5 bases and 5 bases respectively, with 22 bases between them. Germline V gene sequence: CDR1 MDHEN, CDR2 SYDVKM. In DNA, the CDR3 is TGTGCCAGCAGTCTCGCGTGGGCTCAAACCCACCACAATGAGCAGTTCTTC. It encodes CASSLAWAQTHHNEQFF.

This clonotype was observed a few times. This may be a read error: a much more frequent sequence differs by one nucleotide. V gene TRBV2 combines with J gene TRBJ2-7, with 7 nucleotides matching TRBD2. The CDR3 covers 12 residues. Per the germline V gene, CDR1 is SNHLY and CDR2 is FYNNEI. CDR3 bases: TGTGCCAGCAAGAGACTAGCTAAAGAGCAGTGCTTC. It specifies CASKRLAKEQCF. The full variable domain, with the rest looked up from reference TRBV2 and TRBJ2-7, is EPEVTQTPSHQVTQMGQEVILRCVPISNHLYFYWYRQILGQKVEFLVSFYNNEISEKSEIFDDQFSVERPDGSNFTLKIRSTKLEDSAMYFCASKRLAKEQCFGPGTRLTVT.

This clonotype was seen more than once but under ten times. The chain is built from TRBV19 and TRBJ2-1, with TRBD2 identical over 13 bases. This CDR3 has 15 residues. The germline V gene has CDR1 LNHDA and CDR2 SQIVND (reference sequence). V was pared by 6 bases and J by 7 bases, with 6 bases of the junction left unmatched. In DNA, the CDR3 is TGTGCCAGTAGGCCGGGACTAGCGGGAAATAATGAGCAGTTCTTC. Encoded protein: CASRPGLAGNNEQFF.

This clonotype showed up many times. This CDR3 reads CASSFGDVGQPQHF. In DNA, the CDR3 is TGTGCCAGCAGTTTCGGAGACGTAGGTCAGCCCCAGCATTTT. This chain connects TRBV28 to TRBJ1-5; no firm D call. V was trimmed by 3 bases and J by 6 bases, leaving 12 bases between them. The germline V gene encodes CDR1 MDHEN and CDR2 SYDVKM. The CDR3 has 14 residues.

The table lists this clonotype with a few counts. The V gene is TRBV5-5, the J gene TRBJ2-1; D might be TRBD2 (5 bases). V was trimmed by 7 bases and J by 4 bases, leaving 12 bases between them. Looked up from germline, CDR1 is SGHKS and CDR2 is YYEKEE (reference sequence). The CDR3 totals 13 residues. Here the CDR3 reads CASGETGYNEQFF. CDR3 nucleotides: TGTGCCAGCGGGGAGACGGGGTACAATGAGCAGTTCTTC.

This clonotype has ten or more counts. The V and J genes are TRBV19 and TRBJ1-5, with TRBD1 as a possible D gene (5 bases). The CDR3 sequence is 13 residues long. Trimming removed 7 bases from V and 7 bases from J, with 14 bases in between. Germline lookup yields CDR1 LNHDA and CDR2 SQIVND (reference sequence). The DNA for the CDR3 is TGTGCCAGTAATGGATCGGGGCGGCAGCCCCAGCATTTT. Amino acids: CASNGSGRQPQHF.

This clonotype has at least ten counts. CDR3 sequence: CSVPLAAKEQFF. DNA of the CDR3: TGCAGCGTTCCTCTAGCGGCCAAAGAGCAGTTCTTC. The chain links TRBV29-1 to TRBJ2-1; 7 bases align to TRBD2. Trimming at V came to 5 bases and at J to 10 bases, leaving 8 bases not matched to a gene. The CDR3 totals 12 residues. Germline V gene sequence: CDR1 SQVTM, CDR2 ANQGSEA.

V and J are TRBV6-1 and TRBJ2-1; unclear D gene. Germline CDR1 reads MNHNS; CDR2 reads SASEGT. This CDR3 contains 13 residues. Trimming removed 5 bases from V and 7 bases from J, with 12 bases in between. This chain's CDR3 is CASSPAPSNEQFF. DNA for the CDR3: TGTGCCAGCAGTCCCGCCCCGTCAAATGAGCAGTTCTTC.

This clonotype was seen many times. The chain uses TRBV29-1 and TRBJ2-7; D unresolved. Trimming removed 1 base at V and 7 bases at J, with 14 bases between. This CDR3 has 13 amino acids. The V gene's germline CDR1 is SQVTM and CDR2 ANQGSEA. The CDR3 reads CSVEGPAFGEQYF. The CDR3 DNA is TGCAGCGTTGAAGGACCGGCTTTCGGGGAGCAGTACTTC.

This clonotype has more than one count but fewer than ten. This rearrangement joins TRBV4-1 to TRBJ2-1, with 13 positions matching TRBD2. Germline V gene lookup returns CDR1 MGHRA and CDR2 YSYEKL. This CDR3 spans 16 amino acids. Trimming cost V 3 bases and J 6 bases; bases outside gene matches: 5. CDR3 in amino acids: CASSQETSGRGNEQFF. The CDR3 DNA reads as TGCGCCAGCAGCCAGGAAACTAGCGGGAGGGGCAATGAGCAGTTCTTC.

This clonotype was seen ten or more times. The chain has TRBV29-1 and TRBJ1-5; the D is unclear. The CDR3 totals 13 residues. Germline V gives CDR1 SQVTM, CDR2 ANQGSEA. V lost 4 bases and J 0 bases, leaving 7 bases between the germline ends. The CDR3 region is CSVAEYSNQPQHF. In DNA, the CDR3 is TGCAGCGTTGCAGAGTATAGCAATCAGCCCCAGCATTTT.

The chain uses TRBV6-5 and TRBJ2-7; TRBD2 matches at 9 bases. Germline-derived CDR1 and CDR2 are MNHEY and SVGAGI. The CDR3 is 17 amino acids. V gave up 0 bases and J gave up 2 bases; unmatched junction bases: 8. The CDR3 nucleotides are TGTGCCAGCAGTTACTCTTACGGGTCTAGCGGGACCTACGAGCAGTACTTC. Its protein is CASSYSYGSSGTYEQYF.

This chain uses TRBV12-3 or TRBV12-4 with TRBJ2-2; 9 positions match TRBD1. V was pared by 6 bases and J by 10 bases, with 6 bases of the junction left unmatched. The CDR3 consists of 13 residues. The CDR3 is CASRKQGAEELFF. In nucleotides, the CDR3 is TGTGCCAGCAGAAAACAGGGGGCTGAGGAGCTGTTTTTT.

This clonotype was recorded many times. Here the CDR3 reads CASSQQERSGNTIYF. The CDR3 nucleotides are TGTGCCAGCAGTCAACAGGAGCGCTCTGGAAACACCATATATTTT. The chain combines TRBV6-1 with TRBJ1-3; a weak D match, TRBD1 (5 bases). Trimming removed 5 bases at V and 0 bases at J, with 11 bases between. The germline CDR1 and CDR2 sequences are MNHNS and SASEGT. The CDR3 has 15 amino acids.

This clonotype was counted at least ten times. The CDR3 is CASSLQNSPLHF. The CDR3, as DNA: TGTGCCAGCTCACTGCAAAATTCACCCCTCCACTTT. The rearrangement joins TRBV18 to TRBJ1-6; no definite D call. CDR1 and CDR2 (germline): KGHSH, LQKENI. Trimming left V 4 bases short and J 7 bases short, with 5 bases between. The CDR3 length is 12 residues.

This clonotype was detected ten times or more. J is TRBJ2-7 and V is TRBV28; D might be TRBD2 (6 bases). The V gene's germline CDR1 is MDHEN and CDR2 SYDVKM. Trimming stripped 4 bases from V and 0 bases from J, with 13 bases between. This CDR3 has 15 residues. CDR3 DNA: TGTGCCAGCAGTTGGGACTTTTCGAGCTCCTACGAGCAGTACTTC. Its protein is CASSWDFSSSYEQYF.

About this clonotype itself: This may come from a read error, since a much larger clone is one base off. The chain has TRBV18 and TRBJ1-1; D remains ambiguous. Germline V gene sequence: CDR1 KGHSH, CDR2 LQKENI. V dropped 0 bases and J dropped 0 bases, with 8 bases sitting between them. The CDR3 sequence is 15 residues long. CDR3 residues: CASSPPQALNTEAFF. The CDR3 bases are TGTGCCAGCTCACCACCGCAGGCATTGAACACTGAAGCTTTCTTT.

This clonotype was picked up many times. V gene TRBV28 combines with J gene TRBJ1-1; tentatively, D is TRBD1 (6 bases). CDR1 and CDR2 from the germline V gene are MDHEN and SYDVKM. V lost 6 bases to trimming and J lost 0 bases, with 14 bases between them. This CDR3 has 15 residues. The chain's CDR3 is CASSAPRGVNTEAFF. The CDR3 bases are TGTGCCAGCAGCGCCCCTAGGGGGGTGAACACTGAAGCTTTCTTT.

The CDR3 here is CASSYEGAGQETQYF. CDR3 nucleotides: TGTGCCAGCAGTTATGAGGGGGCAGGGCAAGAGACCCAGTACTTC. This chain joins TRBV6-9 and TRBJ2-5, with 7 positions matching TRBD1. Germline loops: CDR1 MNHGY, CDR2 SVAAGI. CDR3 length: 15 residues. J lost 2 bases, V lost 2 bases, and 5 bases had no gene match.

The chain joins TRBV19 to TRBJ2-1, with unresolved D. The length of the CDR3 is 14 residues. Germline V gives CDR1 LNHDA, CDR2 SQIVND (reference sequence). Trimming pared 3 bases from V and 5 bases from J, leaving 11 bases between. This chain's CDR3 is CASSIRVFNNEQFF. The CDR3 DNA reads as TGTGCCAGTAGTATCCGGGTTTTCAACAATGAGCAGTTCTTC.

This clonotype showed up just a few times. The chain carries TRBV2 and TRBJ1-3, with D unresolved. Per germline, CDR1 SNHLY and CDR2 FYNNEI. The CDR3 covers 14 residues. V lost 3 bases, J lost 2 bases, and 8 bases lay in between. The CDR3 is CASSDTVTGNTIYF. The CDR3 coding sequence is TGTGCCAGCAGTGATACAGTCACTGGAAACACCATATATTTT. The complete variable domain, with remaining parts taken from reference TRBV2 and TRBJ1-3, reads EPEVTQTPSHQVTQMGQEVILRCVPISNHLYFYWYRQILGQKVEFLVSFYNNEISEKSEIFDDQFSVERPDGSNFTLKIRSTKLEDSAMYFCASSDTVTGNTIYFGEGSWLTVV.

With respect to this clonotype: With a much larger clone just one base away, this may be a read error. The chain joins TRBV5-5 to TRBJ1-1; D call uncertain. The CDR3 runs to 16 residues. V was pared by 2 bases and J by 1 base, with 15 bases between. Germline V gene lookup returns CDR1 SGHKS and CDR2 YYEKEE (reference sequence). CDR3 loop: CASSFSSRQTNTEAFF. The CDR3 coding sequence is TGTGCCAGCAGCTTCTCATCGCGGCAGACGAACACTGAAGCTTTCTTT.